The clone carrying this T cell receptor beta chain was picked up a small number of times. The target antigen is unknown. This sample stems from a study of cytomegalovirus exposure and HLA in healthy donors. Study outcomes and limitations: Rarity held for most TCR sequences, but there were some public TCRs that occurred in many donors. First-cohort TCR clusters tended to co-occur in the 90 to 150 validation repertoires, a later analysis found. In vitro, a few CMV-associated chains proved specific for CMV antigens. The listing of 150 to 200 TCR beta chains classed them as cytomegalovirus-associated.

Generated by immunoSEQ multiplex PCR, the TCRdb table keeps only in-frame clones and is missing some. The sample includes some 100,000 clones, about 91% of them seen just once. Germline CDR1 is SEHNR and CDR2 is FQNEAQ (reference sequence). Trimming cost V 5 bases and J 4 bases; bases outside gene matches: 8. The length of the CDR3 is 15 residues. The V call is TRBV7-9, the J call TRBJ1-2; 9 positions match TRBD1. This sequence originates from a man between 18 and 29 years old in good health and CMV-seronegative. Specimen: PBMCs. The chain's CDR3 is CASSLTGGEGYGYTF. CDR3 DNA sequence: TGTGCCAGCAGCCTCACAGGGGGCGAAGGCTATGGCTACACCTTC.